One T cell receptor (beta chain) is described in this entry. The data stem from a study of cytomegalovirus exposure and HLA in healthy donors. This CDR3 is built from 15 residues. The V end lost 2 bases, the J end lost 0 bases, and 6 bases lay between the germline ends. Germline values: CDR1 SGHRS, CDR2 YFSETQ. The PCR contained 60 Vbeta and 13 Jbeta primers. Data came from immunoSEQ multiplex PCR; TCRdb stores just in-frame clones and leaves some out. Of fewer than 300,000 clones listed, 86% are singletons. The origin of this receptor is a middle-aged man in good health and CMV-seropositive. The chain links TRBV5-1 to TRBJ1-6; D is unclear. Sequenced material: PBMCs. The CDR3 DNA follows: TGCGCCAGCAGCTTTGAGAGCTCCTATAATTCACCCCTCCACTTT. Translating gives CASSFESSYNSPLHF.